This TCR beta chain was sequenced during a study of OX40 agonist ivuxolimab in advanced cancers. About the research overall: Checkpoint inhibitors had been given previously to 40% of patients.

The CDR3 sequence is 18 residues long. Produced via immunoSEQ multiplex PCR; TCRdb's table is partial and in-frame only. There are some 87,000 clones in the sample; around nine tenths occur only once, and more than 0.65% lies in the top ten. The rearrangement joins TRBV21-1 to TRBJ2-1; the table's TRBD1 call for D was not verified on the DNA. TRBV21-1 is a listed pseudogene. The sequence derives from an adult with an advanced solid tumor such as melanoma, head and neck, liver or kidney cancer. Sequenced here: CD4+ or CD8+ T cells sorted from blood, sampled in a trial of the OX40 agonist ivuxolimab. CDR3 in DNA: TGTGCCAGCAGCAAACCTGGCGTACAGGGCTTGGGAAGGGATGAGCAGTTCTTC. Translation gives CASSKPGVQGLGRDEQFF.